Listed below are T cell receptor beta chains from one sample, sequenced in a study of blood T cell repertoires in COVID-19. TCRdb keeps only in-frame clones here, not all; method: immunoSEQ multiplex PCR. The sample holds over 70,000 clones; more than 85% are singletons and the top ten take around 2.3%. Sequencing was done on a sample of peripheral blood. These receptors were taken from a human donor with active COVID-19. The donor label of this sample is uncertain. Both conserved end residues are part of each CDR3. D genes are given only for firm matches. Only some rows state a clone size, as once, few, many or a class for expanded clones.

D gene,clone size,V gene,J gene,CDR3 protein,CDR3 DNA
NA,NA,TRBV7-2,TRBJ1-1,CASSLEYGAFF,TGTGCCAGCAGCTTAGAGTACGGAGCTTTCTTT
NA,NA,TRBV28,TRBJ1-2,CASSFGSLGDTF,TGTGCCAGCAGTTTCGGATCACTGGGAGACACCTTC
NA,NA,TRBV19,TRBJ2-3,CASSNLGGAGTDTQYF,TGTGCCAGTAGTAACCTGGGGGGGGCCGGCACAGATACGCAGTATTTT
TRBD1,once,TRBV2,TRBJ1-2,CASSEALLTGGLDYGYTF,TGTGCCAGCAGTGAAGCGCTCCTCACAGGGGGCCTTGACTATGGCTACACCTTC
TRBD2,NA,TRBV6-5,TRBJ2-1,CASSYPTSGGYNEQFF,TGTGCCAGCAGTTACCCGACTAGCGGGGGTTACAATGAGCAGTTCTTC
NA,NA,TRBV9,TRBJ2-2,CASSVGGAKNTGELFF,TGTGCCAGCAGCGTAGGCGGGGCGAAAAACACCGGGGAGCTGTTTTTT
TRBD1,NA,TRBV5-6,TRBJ1-1,CASSWTGRNTEAFF,TGTGCCAGCAGCTGGACAGGCAGGAACACTGAAGCTTTCTTT
NA,NA,TRBV10-3,TRBJ2-5,CAISAREQETQYF,TGTGCCATCAGTGCGCGGGAACAAGAGACCCAGTACTTC
NA,NA,TRBV2,TRBJ1-1,CASALPQSMRTEAFF,TGTGCCAGCGCGCTACCCCAAAGTATGAGGACTGAAGCTTTCTTT
TRBD1,NA,TRBV5-6,TRBJ1-2,CASSYRGQGGIGYTF,TGTGCCAGCAGCTACCGAGGACAGGGAGGCATAGGCTACACCTTC
TRBD2,NA,TRBV10-2,TRBJ2-1,CASSGISGGPSNEQFF,TGCGCCAGCAGTGGAATAAGCGGGGGTCCGTCCAATGAGCAGTTCTTC
TRBD1,NA,TRBV6-5,TRBJ2-7,CASIAQGRLSYEQYF,TGTGCCAGCATTGCACAGGGGCGCCTCTCCTACGAGCAGTACTTC
TRBD1,once,TRBV18,TRBJ1-1,CASSADRDTEAFF,TGTGCCAGCTCAGCCGACAGGGACACTGAAGCTTTCTTT
NA,NA,TRBV4-1,TRBJ1-2,CASSQVQGDYGYTF,TGCGCCAGCAGCCAAGTTCAGGGCGACTATGGCTACACCTTC
NA,once,TRBV5-4,TRBJ1-2,CASKDPGSNSGGYTF,TGTGCCAGCAAGGACCCGGGGTCAAATTCGGGGGGCTACACCTTC
TRBD1,NA,TRBV5-1,TRBJ1-1,CASSWGTENTEAFF,TGCGCCAGCAGCTGGGGGACAGAGAACACTGAAGCTTTCTTT
NA,NA,TRBV6-2/TRBV6-3,TRBJ2-3,CASSYEAGGQDTQYF,TGTGCCAGCAGTTACGAGGCGGGTGGGCAAGATACGCAGTATTTT
TRBD1,NA,TRBV7-8,TRBJ2-5,CASSLGPGQGKETQYF,TGTGCCAGCAGCTTAGGACCGGGACAGGGAAAAGAGACCCAGTACTTC
NA,NA,TRBV19,TRBJ2-1,CATSRIGSYNEQFF,TGTGCCACCTCTCGCATCGGTTCCTACAATGAGCAGTTCTTC
NA,NA,TRBV5-4,TRBJ1-5,CASSLANRGLSNQPQHF,TGTGCCAGCAGCTTGGCCAATCGGGGGTTGAGCAATCAGCCCCAGCATTTT
TRBD2,NA,TRBV7-8,TRBJ2-1,CASSPPLRFAGGRNEQFF,TGTGCCAGCAGCCCCCCCTTGCGGTTCGCGGGGGGGCGAAATGAGCAGTTCTTC
NA,NA,TRBV10-3,TRBJ1-6,CAISESGTAEKDSPLHF,TGTGCCATCAGTGAGTCTGGTACCGCGGAAAAGGATTCACCCCTCCACTTT
NA,NA,TRBV9,TRBJ2-2,CASSDSRGATGELFF,TGTGCCAGCAGCGACTCCCGGGGGGCCACCGGGGAGCTGTTTTTT
TRBD1,NA,TRBV7-6,TRBJ1-2,CASSLWSQGSDYGYTF,TGTGCCAGCAGCTTATGGTCACAGGGGTCGGACTATGGCTACACCTTC
NA,NA,TRBV2,TRBJ1-1,CASSDRENTEAFF,TGTGCCAGCAGTGACCGGGAGAACACTGAAGCTTTCTTT
NA,NA,TRBV7-9,TRBJ2-3,CASSLAGGTDTQYF,TGTGCCAGCAGCTTAGCGGGGGGAACAGATACGCAGTATTTT
NA,NA,TRBV7-2,TRBJ1-1,CASTRGQNTEAFF,TGTGCCAGCACTCGCGGTCAGAACACTGAAGCTTTCTTT
TRBD1,NA,TRBV19,TRBJ2-7,CASSTDRGYEQYF,TGTGCCAGTAGTACAGACAGGGGCTACGAGCAGTACTTC
NA,once,TRBV9,TRBJ2-7,CASSAPPAPGVEQYF,TGTGCCAGCAGCGCCCCCCCGGCCCCCGGGGTTGAGCAGTACTTC
TRBD1,NA,TRBV6-5,TRBJ1-1,CASSYTGDGTEAFF,TGTGCCAGCAGTTATACAGGGGATGGAACTGAAGCTTTCTTT
NA,NA,TRBV6-1,TRBJ2-1,CASSEAPGVRGRRTYNEQFF,TGTGCCAGCAGTGAAGCTCCGGGAGTAAGGGGCCGAAGGACTTACAATGAGCAGTTCTTC
TRBD1,NA,TRBV9,TRBJ2-7,CASSPQGQGDYEQYF,TGTGCCAGCAGCCCCCAGGGACAGGGGGACTACGAGCAGTACTTC
TRBD1,NA,TRBV28,TRBJ1-2,CASWRGPGGYTF,TGTGCCAGCTGGAGGGGGCCTGGTGGCTACACCTTC
NA,NA,TRBV5-4,TRBJ1-2,CASSLPGFDGYTF,TGTGCCAGCAGCTTACCAGGTTTTGATGGCTACACCTTC
NA,once,TRBV6-1,TRBJ1-2,CASSELGYGYTF,TGTGCCAGCAGTGAACTCGGCTATGGCTACACCTTC
NA,NA,TRBV27,TRBJ2-5,CASSFEIRGTQYF,TGTGCCAGCAGTTTTGAGATTCGGGGGACCCAGTACTTC
NA,NA,TRBV5-4,TRBJ1-4,CASSAGTRKEKLFF,TGTGCCAGCAGCGCAGGGACAAGGAAGGAAAAACTGTTTTTT
NA,NA,TRBV6-2/TRBV6-3,TRBJ2-3,CASSYSSSSTQYF,TGTGCCAGCAGTTACTCGTCTTCGAGTACGCAGTATTTT
NA,NA,TRBV9,TRBJ2-3,CASSGYRVHTDTQYF,TGTGCCAGCAGCGGGTACAGGGTTCACACAGATACGCAGTATTTT
TRBD2,NA,TRBV7-9,TRBJ2-7,CASSLDGGGSSYEQYF,TGTGCCAGCAGCTTAGACGGCGGGGGGAGCTCCTACGAGCAGTACTTC